The clone carrying this T cell receptor beta chain was detected only a few times. This entry is derived from a study of blood T cell repertoires in COVID-19. Study-level background: Samples came from the United States, Italy and Spain, spanning acute and convalescent COVID-19. Sources were T cells, B-cell-depleted T cells, or PBMCs; the material itself was cDNA or gDNA.

The CDR3 spans 16 residues. Germline V CDR1 and CDR2: SGHRS, YFSETQ. V lost 4 bases, J lost 2 bases, and 4 bases stayed unmatched. Clones were sequenced by immunoSEQ multiplex PCR, and TCRdb holds only the in-frame ones, with some missing. The repertoire holds some 150,000 clones, with approximately 83% as singletons. The TCR was taken from a woman in her sixties or seventies with COVID-19, enrolled during active disease. Sample: peripheral blood. The J gene is TRBJ2-1, the V gene TRBV5-1, with TRBD2 identical over 12 bases. The CDR3 spells CASSILAGGTYNEQFF. Written as DNA, the CDR3 is TGCGCCAGCAGCATACTAGCGGGGGGCACCTACAATGAGCAGTTCTTC. Based on the CDR3 plus reference TRBV5-1 and TRBJ2-1, the full variable domain is KAGVTQTPRYLIKTRGQQVTLSCSPISGHRSVSWYQQTPGQGLQFLFEYFSETQRNKGNFPGRFSGRQFSNSRSEMNVSTLELGDSALYLCASSILAGGTYNEQFFGPGTRLTVL.